This T cell receptor (beta chain) was retrieved from a study of identical twins. Findings of the study overall: Invariant MAIT and iNKT cells are populations that could partly confound zero-insertion analyses. The study based its conclusions on cross-sectional statistical analysis and did not follow the same donors. Fewer insertions characterized abundant cord blood beta clonotypes, whereas memory repertoires showed none.

In regard to this clonotype: Its cognate antigen is unknown.

With V trimmed by 3 bases and J by 0 bases, 4 bases remained unmatched. This CDR3 has 15 residues. CDR1 and CDR2 (germline): MNHNS, SASEGT. TCRdb used MiXCR to reprocess the 5' RACE reads, holding one entry per CDR3 protein. The table shows hundreds of thousands of distinct CDR3 sequences, with 5.5% to 6.5% occurring only once. This receptor was obtained from a young man in good health. This chain uses TRBV6-1 with TRBJ2-5; 7 bases map to TRBD1. Material: naive T cells sorted from blood. In DNA, the CDR3 is TGTGCCAGCAGTGACCGGGACAGCGACCAAGAGACCCAGTACTTC. This gives the protein CASSDRDSDQETQYF.